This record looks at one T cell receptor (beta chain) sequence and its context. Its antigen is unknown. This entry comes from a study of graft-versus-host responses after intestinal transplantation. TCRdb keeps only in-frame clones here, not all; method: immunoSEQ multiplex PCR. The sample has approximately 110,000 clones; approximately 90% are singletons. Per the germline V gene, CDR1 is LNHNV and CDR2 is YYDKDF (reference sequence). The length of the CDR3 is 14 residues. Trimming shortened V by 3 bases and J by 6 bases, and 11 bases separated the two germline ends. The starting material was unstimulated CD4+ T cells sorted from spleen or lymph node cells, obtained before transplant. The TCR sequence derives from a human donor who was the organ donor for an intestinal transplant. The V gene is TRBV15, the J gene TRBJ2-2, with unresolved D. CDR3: CATSRGELPGELFF. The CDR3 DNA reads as TGTGCCACCAGCAGGGGTGAGCTGCCCGGGGAGCTGTTTTTT. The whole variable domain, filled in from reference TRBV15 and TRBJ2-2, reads DAMVIQNPRYQVTQFGKPVTLSCSQTLNHNVMYWYQQKSSQAPKLLFHYYDKDFNNEADTPDNFQSRRPNTSFCFLDIRSPGLGDTAMYLCATSRGELPGELFFGEGSRLTVL.